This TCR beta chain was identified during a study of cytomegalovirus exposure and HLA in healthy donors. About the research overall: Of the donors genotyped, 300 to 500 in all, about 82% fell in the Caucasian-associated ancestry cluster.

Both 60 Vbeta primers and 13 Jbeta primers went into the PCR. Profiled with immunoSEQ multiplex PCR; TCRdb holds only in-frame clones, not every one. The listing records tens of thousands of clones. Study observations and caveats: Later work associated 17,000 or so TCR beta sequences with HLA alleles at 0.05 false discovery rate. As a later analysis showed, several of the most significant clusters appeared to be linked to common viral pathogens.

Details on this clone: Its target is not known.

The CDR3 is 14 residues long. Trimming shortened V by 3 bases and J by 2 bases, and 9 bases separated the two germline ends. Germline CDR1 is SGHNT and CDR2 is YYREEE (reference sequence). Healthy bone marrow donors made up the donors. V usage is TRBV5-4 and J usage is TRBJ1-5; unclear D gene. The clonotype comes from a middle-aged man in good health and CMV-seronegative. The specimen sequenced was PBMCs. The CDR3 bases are TGTGCCAGCAGCTCGGCGGGTGGCAATCAGCCCCAGCATTTT. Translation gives CASSSAGGNQPQHF.